These 25 T cell receptor beta chains were sequenced from one sample in a study of T cells after yellow fever vaccination. A single record per CDR3 protein comes from TCRdb applying MiXCR to the 5' RACE reads. The table lists about 320,000 distinct CDR3 sequences, approximately 7% of them singletons. This sample comprised PBMCs, obtained 35 to 50 days after the first yellow fever vaccination. The receptors derive from a young man who received the YFV17D yellow fever vaccine.

This clonotype was observed a handful of times. CDR3 in amino acids: CAISDVGVEQYF. The DNA for the CDR3 is TGTGCCATCAGTGATGTAGGGGTCGAGCAGTACTTC. This chain links TRBV10-3 with TRBJ2-7; D perhaps matches TRBD1 (5 bases). V lost 3 bases, J lost 6 bases, and 9 bases lay in between. Germline V gene data show CDR1 as ENHRY and CDR2 as SYGVKD. There are 12 residues in the CDR3.

The chain is built from TRBV27 and TRBJ1-1; D may be TRBD1 (6 bases). Germline loops: CDR1 MNHEY, CDR2 SMNVEV (reference sequence). The CDR3 runs 15 residues. With 8 bases removed from V and 0 bases from J, the gap between germline ends came to 16 bases. The CDR3 sequence: CASRSKGVLNTEAFF. The CDR3 bases are TGTGCCAGCCGATCGAAGGGGGTCCTGAACACTGAAGCTTTCTTT.

The gene calls are TRBV5-1 and TRBJ2-5; 10 nucleotides align to TRBD2. The ends lost 9 bases at V and 2 bases at J; junction bases unmatched: 7. Germline assignment: CDR1 SGHRS and CDR2 YFSETQ. The CDR3 sequence is 14 residues long. The CDR3 protein is CATKGLAVQETQYF. CDR3 sequence (DNA): TGCGCCACCAAAGGACTAGCGGTTCAAGAGACCCAGTACTTC.

This clonotype came up many times. This chain connects TRBV6-2 or TRBV6-3 to TRBJ1-1, with 7 bases that match TRBD1. With V trimmed by 5 bases and J by 2 bases, 14 bases remained unmatched. This CDR3 region has 17 residues. Germline loops: CDR1 MNHEY, CDR2 SVGEGT. The CDR3 DNA reads as TGTGCCAGCAGTATCCGACCACAGGGGTCTATTAACACTGAAGCTTTCTTT. This encodes CASSIRPQGSINTEAFF.

In its sample, this clonotype was seen many times. The chain links TRBV4-1 to TRBJ1-5; no clear D gene. CDR1 and CDR2 (germline): MGHRA, YSYEKL. The CDR3 contains 13 residues. V was clipped by 4 bases and J by 5 bases, with 9 bases between them. The CDR3 nucleotides read TGCGCCAGCAGCCTCCACAGTCATCAGCCCCAGCATTTT. The encoded protein is CASSLHSHQPQHF.

This clonotype was observed at least ten times. The rearrangement uses TRBV28 and TRBJ1-6, with TRBD1 matching over 7 bases. Germline trimming cut 3 bases from V and 0 bases from J; bases unmatched to any gene: 8. Germline CDR1 reads MDHEN; CDR2 reads SYDVKM. This CDR3 spans 18 amino acids. The DNA for the CDR3 is TGTGCCAGCAGTTTTCGACAGGGACTTAGCTCCTATAATTCACCCCTCCACTTT. It specifies CASSFRQGLSSYNSPLHF.

V and J are TRBV10-2 and TRBJ1-5; D remains ambiguous. There are 13 residues in the CDR3. V was pared by 7 bases and J by 3 bases, with 10 bases between. Germline-derived CDR1 and CDR2 are WSHSY and SAAADI. CDR3 bases: TGCGCCAGCAAAGCGGGCCTCAATCAGCCCCAGCATTTT. It encodes CASKAGLNQPQHF.

This clonotype was counted between two and nine times. DNA for the CDR3: TGTGCCAGCTCACCATTGGTAGACGCCGGGGAGCTGTTTTTT. Protein sequence: CASSPLVDAGELFF. V gene TRBV18 combines with J gene TRBJ2-2; no clear D. The V and J ends lost 2 bases and 6 bases respectively, with 10 bases between them. CDR1 is KGHSH, CDR2 LQKENI, per germline. The CDR3 loop spans 14 amino acids. Combining the CDR3 with reference TRBV18 and TRBJ2-2 gives the whole variable domain NAGVMQNPRHLVRRRGQEARLRCSPMKGHSHVYWYRQLPEEGLKFMVYLQKENIIDESGMPKERFSAEFPKEGPSILRIQQVVRGDSAAYFCASSPLVDAGELFFGEGSRLTVL.

This clonotype was detected ten times or more. The chain employs TRBV4-1 and TRBJ2-2; no clear D. The V end lost 6 bases, the J end lost 4 bases, and 6 bases lay between the germline ends. From germline, CDR1 is MGHRA and CDR2 YSYEKL. The CDR3 spans 12 residues. CDR3 protein: CASRPFTGELFF. In nucleotides, the CDR3 is TGCGCCAGCAGACCGTTCACCGGGGAGCTGTTTTTT.

This clonotype was found a few times. This CDR3 reads CATGGGPQETQYF. The CDR3 region has the DNA TGTGCCACTGGGGGGGGCCCTCAAGAGACCCAGTACTTC. This sequence joins TRBV19 and TRBJ2-5; TRBD2 is a possible D gene (7 bases). Germline loops: CDR1 LNHDA, CDR2 SQIVND (reference sequence). V was shortened by 10 bases and J by 2 bases, with 14 bases between the two germline ends. The CDR3 totals 13 residues.

This clonotype was observed a few times. V usage is TRBV5-4 and J usage is TRBJ1-3; weak D call: TRBD1 (6 bases). The CDR3 spans 14 residues. Germline V gene data show CDR1 as SGHNT and CDR2 as YYREEE (reference sequence). V dropped 4 bases and J dropped 4 bases, with 12 bases sitting between them. CDR3 nucleotide sequence: TGTGCCAGCAGCCGCGGGACATTAGGAAACACCATATATTTT. It is translated as CASSRGTLGNTIYF.

This clonotype was counted many times. The gene calls are TRBV7-8 and TRBJ2-1; D may correspond to TRBD1 or TRBD2 (5 bases each). The CDR3 contains 18 residues. The germline V and J ends were trimmed by 2 bases and 5 bases, with 22 bases remaining between them. In germline, CDR1 is SGHVS, CDR2 FQNEAQ. CDR3: CASSLLFPGTELNNEQFF. DNA for the CDR3: TGTGCCAGCAGCTTATTGTTTCCCGGGACCGAACTTAACAATGAGCAGTTCTTC.

This chain uses TRBV18 with TRBJ2-1; D not resolved. With 0 bases removed from V and 9 bases from J, the gap between germline ends came to 15 bases. The CDR3 loop spans 15 amino acids. CDR1 and CDR2 (germline): KGHSH, LQKENI. The CDR3 nucleotides are TGTGCCAGCTCACCACCGTGGTCTTACTCTGCTGAGCAGTTCTTC. It codes for CASSPPWSYSAEQFF.

This clonotype was observed a few times. This sequence joins TRBV7-2 and TRBJ2-3, with 12 bases identical to TRBD2. The CDR3 length is 15 residues. J was trimmed by 4 bases and V by 8 bases; bases with no gene match: 7. From germline, CDR1 is SGHTA and CDR2 FQGNSA. Here the CDR3 reads CASRRLAGAPDTQYF. CDR3 DNA: TGTGCCAGCCGCCGACTAGCGGGGGCCCCAGATACGCAGTATTTT.

The chain uses TRBV4-1 and TRBJ1-3; 7 positions match TRBD1. CDR1 and CDR2 (germline): MGHRA, YSYEKL. This CDR3 contains 15 residues. The junction had 7 bases not matched to a gene; V was cut back by 8 bases and J by 0 bases. CDR3 residues: CASGDRDGSGNTIYF. The CDR3 nucleotides read TGCGCCAGCGGTGACAGGGACGGCTCTGGAAACACCATATATTTT.

This clonotype was recorded a few times. The V call is TRBV29-1, the J call TRBJ1-5, with 11 bases lining up with TRBD1. Germline assignment: CDR1 SQVTM and CDR2 ANQGSEA. The CDR3 spans 14 residues. Losses at the gene ends were 6 bases for V and 5 bases for J; bases not matched to a gene: 6. The CDR3 nucleotides read TGCAGCGTCCGGACAGGGGGCTGGGATCAGCCCCAGCATTTT. It is translated as CSVRTGGWDQPQHF.

In this sample, this clonotype turned up a few times. The chain employs TRBV9 and TRBJ2-1; TRBD1 is a possible D gene (6 bases). Per the germline V gene, CDR1 is SGDLS and CDR2 is YYNGEE. The CDR3 sequence is 19 residues long. V shed 0 bases and J shed 8 bases, with 27 bases lying between them. The CDR3 protein is CASSVAGGADRRPVDEQFF. CDR3 nucleotides: TGTGCCAGCAGCGTAGCGGGTGGGGCCGACAGGCGGCCTGTCGATGAGCAGTTCTTC.

The sample holds a few counts of this clonotype. DNA for the CDR3: TGCAGTGCTATCAACCCGACGTGGGGCTACGAGCAGTACTTC. It translates to CSAINPTWGYEQYF. This chain joins TRBV20-1 and TRBJ2-7; no definite D call. The CDR3 covers 14 residues. The germline gives CDR1 DFQATT, CDR2 SNEGSKA (reference sequence). The germline V and J ends were trimmed by 4 bases and 3 bases, with 16 bases remaining between them.

Many counts were recorded for this clonotype. V usage is TRBV5-1 and J usage is TRBJ2-5, with D possibly TRBD1 on 5 matching bases. This CDR3 has 12 amino acids. Germline lookup yields CDR1 SGHRS and CDR2 YFSETQ. V lost 3 bases and J lost 4, with 7 bases in between. The CDR3 nucleotides are TGCGCCAGCAGCTCCCAGGGAGAGACCCAGTACTTC. It specifies CASSSQGETQYF.

This clonotype was observed a handful of times. V is TRBV27 and J is TRBJ2-1; tentatively, D is TRBD2 (6 bases). The CDR3 consists of 16 residues. V was pared by 8 bases and J by 4 bases, with 21 bases between. Germline V CDR1 and CDR2: MNHEY, SMNVEV (reference sequence). The DNA of the CDR3 is TGTGCCAGCTCCCCCATCACCGGGGGTACTTACAATGAGCAGTTCTTC. Its protein is CASSPITGGTYNEQFF.

Only a few counts were recorded for this clonotype. The rearrangement uses TRBV7-3 and TRBJ2-1; 10 bases align to TRBD2. Germline V lookup: CDR1 SGHTA, CDR2 FQGTGA. This CDR3 is built from 17 residues. The V segment lost 4 bases and the J segment 0 bases; nucleotides outside the gene matches: 6. The CDR3 nucleotides read TGTGCCAGCAGCTCAGCTAGCGGGGGCGCCTCCTACAATGAGCAGTTCTTC. Its protein is CASSSASGGASYNEQFF.

The CDR3 coding sequence is TGTGCCACCAGCAGAGGCGCCGGGGTCCGGGGCTACACCTTC. Amino acids: CATSRGAGVRGYTF. This chain joins TRBV15 and TRBJ1-2; D remains unclear. The CDR3 extends over 14 amino acids. Trimming took 1 base from V and 8 from J, leaving 14 bases between them. Germline assignment: CDR1 LNHNV and CDR2 YYDKDF (reference sequence).

This clonotype was observed many times. V and J are TRBV27 and TRBJ1-1; D remains unclear. The CDR3 runs to 15 residues. The ends were cut back, 3 bases at V and 0 bases at J, with 11 bases in the middle. CDR1 MNHEY and CDR2 SMNVEV come from the germline V gene (reference sequence). DNA for the CDR3: TGTGCCAGCAGTTTTGGTTCCCCAATGAACACTGAAGCTTTCTTT. The encoded protein is CASSFGSPMNTEAFF.

This clonotype showed up just a few times. The J gene is TRBJ1-1, the V gene TRBV5-1; 7 bases are shared with TRBD1. Germline trimming cut 5 bases from V and 5 bases from J; bases unmatched to any gene: 9. The CDR3 length is 14 residues. Germline lookup yields CDR1 SGHRS and CDR2 YFSETQ. CDR3 protein: CASREGGAVTEAFF. In nucleotides, the CDR3 is TGCGCCAGCAGGGAAGGGGGCGCGGTGACTGAAGCTTTCTTT.

The gene calls are TRBV5-4 and TRBJ1-2; 7 nucleotides match TRBD1. Per the germline V gene, CDR1 is SGHNT and CDR2 is YYREEE (reference sequence). With 3 bases clipped from V and 6 bases from J, the junction kept 11 bases outside the gene matches. The CDR3 runs to 15 residues. CDR3 DNA: TGTGCCAGCAGCTCTTGGGGGGGGACAGTGCATGGCTACACCTTC. Amino acid sequence: CASSSWGGTVHGYTF.